This T cell receptor beta chain was identified during a study of chemoradiotherapy in HPV16-positive cancers (dated by TCRdb to between 2022 and 2023). In terms of the full investigation: Candidate HPV-specific T-cell clones and common TCR motifs were defined by functional T-cell assays performed on cells from two HPV16-positive patients. The study asked whether T-cell immunity to the HPV oncoproteins E6 and E7 changes during chemoradiotherapy and whether this immunity affects survival. The candidate HPV-specific TCRs and motifs were then tracked in TCR repertoires from around 86 patients with HPV-related cancers.

Of note for this clone: Its cognate antigen has yet to be identified. The sample holds no much larger clone one base away, and base qualities are not on file.

Repertoires were sampled multiple times during chemoradiotherapy, which allowed clonal expansion in the tumor microenvironment to be followed. V loses 5 bases, J loses 0 bases, and the germline ends lie 8 bases apart. CDR1 GTSNPN and CDR2 SVGIG are derived from the germline V gene (reference sequence). Including cysteine and phenylalanine, the CDR3 has 13 amino acids. The retained sequence is limited to the CDR3, 39 bases, with the frame set at the first base. The library was made by the immunoSEQ multiplex PCR assay. TCRdb obtained this table from immuneACCESS and retained in-frame rearrangements with V and J assigned. These tables miss some clones; where compared with another copy, unresolved V genes account for less than half of the shortfall, and the remainder is unexplained. The sample includes 650 to 950 clones, with roughly 80% observed a single time. Together, the top ten hold about 10% of the sample.

Results the study describes overall, beyond this receptor: Expansion of candidate HPV-specific clones and E7-related TCR motifs was observed in the tumor microenvironment during treatment, whereas no such expansion was observed for non-HPV-specific T cells. Only a couple of HPV16-positive patients were used to derive the functional definition of HPV-specific T cells, and the survival association was reported for HPV16-positive patients. In HPV16-positive patients, expansion of HPV-responsive T cells during chemoradiotherapy was found to be associated with improved recurrence-free survival.

Sequenced material: tumor tissue, taken from a patient who underwent chemoradiotherapy. The chain joins TRBV30 to TRBJ1-5; no D gene can be assigned with confidence. This sequence originates from a human donor with HPV-associated anogenital cancer. The CDR3 reads as follows: CAWSADSNQPQHF. The bases are TGTGCCTGGTCAGCTGATAGCAATCAGCCCCAGCATTTT. The entire variable domain, with the stretches around the CDR3 drawn from the reference TRBV30 and TRBJ1-5 proteins, is SQTIHQWPATLVQPVGSPLSLECTVEGTSNPNLYWYRQAAGRGLQLLFYSVGIGQISSEVPQNLSASRPQDRQFILSSKKLLLSDSGFYLCAWSADSNQPQHFGDGTRLSIL.